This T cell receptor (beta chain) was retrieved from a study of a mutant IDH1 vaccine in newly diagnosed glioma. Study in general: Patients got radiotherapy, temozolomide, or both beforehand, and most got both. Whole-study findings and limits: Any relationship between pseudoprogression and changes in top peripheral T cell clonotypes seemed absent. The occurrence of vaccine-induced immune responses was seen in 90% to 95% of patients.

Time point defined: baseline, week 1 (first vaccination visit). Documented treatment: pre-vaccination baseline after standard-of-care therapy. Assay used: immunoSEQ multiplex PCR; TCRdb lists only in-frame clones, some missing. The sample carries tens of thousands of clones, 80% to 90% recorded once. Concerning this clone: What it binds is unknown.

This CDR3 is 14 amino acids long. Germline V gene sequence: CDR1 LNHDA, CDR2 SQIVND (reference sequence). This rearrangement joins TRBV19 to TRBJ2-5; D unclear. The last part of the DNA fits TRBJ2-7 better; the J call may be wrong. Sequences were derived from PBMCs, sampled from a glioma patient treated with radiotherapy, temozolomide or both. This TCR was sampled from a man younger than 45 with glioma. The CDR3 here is CASSIGTETYEQYF. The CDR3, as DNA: TGTGCCAGTAGTATAGGGACGGAGACTTACGAGCAGTACTTC.